Reported below is one TCR beta chain. Its target is unknown. V was trimmed by 7 bases and J by 7 bases, leaving 16 bases between them. This CDR3 is 14 amino acids long. CDR1 MNHNS and CDR2 SASEGT come from the germline V gene. This specimen belongs to a study of tumor-infiltrating lymphocytes in primary liver carcinoma. Broader study findings: Pairs of tumor regions overlapped more than tumor-adjacent and tumor-blood pairs did.

DNA and RNA were both co-extracted from around 20-30 mg of bulk tissue that had not been sorted. Five discrete regions of every tumor underwent sampling. With a constant-region primer, TCR beta cDNA was made from 450 to 650 ng of total RNA. Libraries for TCR beta were built through three nested multiplex PCR rounds, which together made up a slightly modified ARM-PCR procedure. The two initial PCR rounds, about 9 cycles each, used TRBV1-TRBV30 forward and C-beta reverse primers. TCRdb analysed the multiplex PCR reads with MiXCR anew, one entry per CDR3 protein. The sample lists approximately 120,000 distinct CDR3 sequences, roughly three fifths occurring once.

The receptor's source is an older woman with primary liver carcinoma and hepatitis B virus infection. The specimen sequenced was liver tumor tissue from sampling region 3. The subset denotes: tumor region T3, left-lateral pole. This chain joins TRBV6-1 and TRBJ1-4, with D tentatively TRBD1 (5 bases). CDR3 nucleotides: TGTGCCAGCAAGGTAGGGGATGTAGGTGAAAAACTGTTTTTT. This translates into CASKVGDVGEKLFF.